A single sample is the source of the 10 T cell receptor beta chains below, sequenced in a study of TIL therapy for anti-PD-1-resistant metastatic lung cancer. The time point here: pre-treatment sample, taken before nivolumab and TIL therapy. The libraries were made with immunoSEQ v3. Repertoires were generated with immunoSEQ multiplex PCR, while TCRdb's copy carries only in-frame clones and drops some. The table lists more than 20,000 clones, around 81% of them singletons. This sample comprised blood, obtained at baseline. Receptors were obtained from a person aged 25 to 79 with non-small cell lung cancer.

This chain links TRBV6-4 with TRBJ2-3; 8 nucleotides line up with TRBD2. Germline V gene data show CDR1 as MRHNA and CDR2 as SNTAGT. The CDR3 sequence is 18 residues long. V was pared by 5 bases and J by 0 bases, with 13 bases of the junction left unmatched. CDR3 loop: CASSRNPSGSTSTDTQYF. CDR3 in DNA: TGTGCCAGCAGTCGCAATCCTAGCGGGTCAACTAGCACAGATACGCAGTATTTT.

The chain's CDR3 is CASSGDRAQGYEQYF. In DNA, the CDR3 is TGTGCCAGCAGCGGCGACAGGGCCCAGGGCTACGAGCAGTACTTC. The chain couples TRBV5-6 to TRBJ2-7, with 7 bases identical to TRBD1. The CDR3 has 15 residues. Germline CDR1 SGHDT, CDR2 YYEEEE. V was clipped by 4 bases and J by 3 bases; unmatched bases: 10.

The V gene is TRBV7-2, the J gene TRBJ2-2; D is perhaps TRBD2 (6 bases). Trimming stripped 4 bases from V and 2 bases from J, with 20 bases between. Per the germline V gene, CDR1 is SGHTA and CDR2 is FQGNSA. This CDR3 region has 18 residues. In DNA, the CDR3 is TGTGCCAGCAGCTCTCCCCTTGGGGGGAGGCCAAACACCGGGGAGCTGTTTTTT. It yields the protein CASSSPLGGRPNTGELFF.

The J gene is TRBJ1-1, the V gene TRBV11-2, with 9 bases aligning to TRBD1. Trimming took 2 bases from V and 0 from J; bases not matched to a gene: 7. Germline CDR1 and CDR2: SGHAT and FQNNGV. The CDR3 is 17 residues long. CDR3 sequence (DNA): TGTGCCAGCAGCTTAATCCCTAGGGACAGGGTGAACACTGAAGCTTTCTTT. This translates into CASSLIPRDRVNTEAFF. Drawing the rest from reference TRBV11-2 and TRBJ1-1, the complete variable domain is EAGVAQSPRYKIIEKRQSVAFWCNPISGHATLYWYQQILGQGPKLLIQFQNNGVVDDSQLPKDRFSAERLKGVDSTLKIQPAKLEDSAVYLCASSLIPRDRVNTEAFFGQGTRLTVV.

This chain joins TRBV27 and TRBJ2-7; TRBD2 matches at 7 bases. The V gene end was trimmed by 10 bases and the J gene end by 3 bases; junction bases not matched to a gene: 12. The CDR3 is 14 residues long. Looked up from germline, CDR1 is MNHEY and CDR2 is SMNVEV (reference sequence). This CDR3 reads CATGKTSILYEQYF. The CDR3 bases are TGTGCCACCGGAAAGACTAGCATCCTCTACGAGCAGTACTTC.

The chain carries TRBV20-1 and TRBJ2-5; no reliable D call. The V gene lost 4 bases and the J gene lost 5 bases, with 5 bases spanning the gap. Germline V gene lookup returns CDR1 DFQATT and CDR2 SNEGSKA (reference sequence). The CDR3 spans 10 residues. The CDR3 is CSATGETQYF. CDR3 DNA: TGCAGTGCTACCGGGGAGACCCAGTACTTC.

The rearrangement links TRBV6-6 to TRBJ1-1; D perhaps matches TRBD1 (5 bases). Trimming took 3 bases from V and 4 from J, leaving 15 bases between them. This CDR3 spans 15 amino acids. Germline CDR1 reads MNHNY; CDR2 reads SVGAGI (reference sequence). The CDR3 sequence is CASSYSMGVLTEAFF. In nucleotides, the CDR3 is TGTGCCAGCAGTTATTCCATGGGGGTTCTCACTGAAGCTTTCTTT.

The chain links TRBV5-4 to TRBJ1-6; the D gene is possibly TRBD1 (6 bases). The germline V and J ends were trimmed by 0 bases and 10 bases, with 11 bases remaining between them. CDR1 is SGHNT, CDR2 YYREEE, per germline (reference sequence). The CDR3 extends over 14 amino acids. CDR3 coding DNA: TGTGCCAGCAGCTTGGGGGGGCCGGGGTCACCCCTCCACTTT. It codes for CASSLGGPGSPLHF.

The CDR3 sequence is CAISDLAGAPTGELFF. Here the CDR3 DNA reads TGTGCCATCAGTGACCTAGCGGGGGCCCCCACCGGGGAGCTGTTTTTT. The chain links TRBV10-3 to TRBJ2-2, with TRBD2 matching 10 bases. This CDR3 is 16 amino acids long. V gave up 3 bases and J gave up 4 bases; unmatched junction bases: 5. Per the germline V gene, CDR1 is ENHRY and CDR2 is SYGVKD.

This clone was counted a single time. The J gene is TRBJ2-5, the V gene TRBV6-6, with 7 bases aligning to TRBD2. The germline gives CDR1 MNHNY, CDR2 SVGAGI (reference sequence). This CDR3 spans 13 amino acids. With V trimmed by 3 bases and J by 5 bases, 3 bases remained unmatched. CDR3 nucleotides: TGTGCCAGCAGTTATGGGGGAGGGGAGACCCAGTACTTC. Translated, it gives CASSYGGGETQYF.